Following are 30 T cell receptor beta chains from one sample sequenced in a study of blood T cell repertoires in COVID-19. Sequenced by immunoSEQ multiplex PCR; TCRdb stores in-frame clones only, minus some. This sample has just under 95,000 clones, with 60% to 85% found just once. Material for sequencing was peripheral blood. These receptors were collected from a man aged 50 to 59 who had recovered from COVID-19.

This clone was observed a single time. The genes are TRBV19 and TRBJ1-2; TRBD1 is a possible D gene (5 bases). The length of the CDR3 is 14 residues. V shed 8 bases and J shed 8 bases, with 21 bases lying between them. CDR1 LNHDA and CDR2 SQIVND come from the germline V gene (reference sequence). The CDR3 bases are TGTGCCAGTCGCGTGGGGCCGTCGGCGGGAGGCTACACCTTC. Translating it yields CASRVGPSAGGYTF.

The rearrangement uses TRBV2 and TRBJ1-2, with TRBD1 matching over 7 bases. CDR3 length: 13 residues. Trimming removed 7 bases from V and 6 bases from J; junction bases left unmatched: 8. Germline V gives CDR1 SNHLY, CDR2 FYNNEI. The CDR3 here is CASNNRDSDGYTF. The CDR3 nucleotides read TGTGCCAGCAATAATCGGGACAGCGATGGCTACACCTTC.

J is TRBJ1-1 and V is TRBV19; D may be TRBD1 (5 bases). V lost 10 bases and J 6 bases, leaving 18 bases between the germline ends. The CDR3 consists of 13 residues. CDR1 and CDR2 from the germline V gene are LNHDA and SQIVND (reference sequence). CDR3 in DNA: TGTGCCATTAACCGACGACAGATCCCTGAAGCTTTCTTT. This gives the protein CAINRRQIPEAFF.

The J gene is TRBJ2-1, the V gene TRBV7-3, with TRBD2 identical over 7 bases. CDR1 and CDR2 from the germline V gene are SGHTA and FQGTGA. Losses at the gene ends were 2 bases for V and 6 bases for J; bases not matched to a gene: 7. This CDR3 is built from 15 residues. In nucleotides, the CDR3 is TGTGCCAGCAGCTTAGGGGGAGGGCCAATCAATGAGCAGTTCTTC. Its translation: CASSLGGGPINEQFF.

The rearrangement uses TRBV24-1 and TRBJ2-3, with D tentatively TRBD2 (6 bases). CDR1 is KGHDR and CDR2 is SFDVKD in the germline V gene. This CDR3 region has 15 residues. V lost 9 bases and J lost 0, with 15 bases in between. CDR3 sequence (DNA): TGTGCCACCCGGGGGAGTTATTCTAGCACAGATACGCAGTATTTT. It codes for CATRGSYSSTDTQYF.

This chain connects TRBV3-1 (or the pseudogene TRBV3-2) to TRBJ1-2, with TRBD1 matching over 11 bases. This CDR3 contains 18 residues. Germline CDR1 and CDR2: LGHDT and YNNKEL (reference sequence). The J segment lost 6 bases and the V segment lost 0 bases, leaving 12 bases of the junction unmatched. CDR3 in amino acids: CASSQEGRTGGLRNGYTF. CDR3 DNA: TGTGCCAGCAGCCAAGAAGGCAGGACAGGGGGCTTAAGAAATGGCTACACCTTC.

This clone was detected only a few times. The chain recombines TRBV5-4 with TRBJ2-1; TRBD1 might be the D (5 bases). This CDR3 contains 17 residues. Trimming shortened V by 3 bases and J by 7 bases, and 23 bases separated the two germline ends. Germline CDR1 reads SGHNT; CDR2 reads YYREEE (reference sequence). CDR3 residues: CASSSPPGREDRNEQFF. CDR3 bases: TGTGCCAGCAGCTCTCCCCCCGGCAGGGAAGATAGAAATGAGCAGTTCTTC.

This clone was counted a single time. This chain connects TRBV7-9 to TRBJ1-2; a weak D match, TRBD1 (6 bases). The length of the CDR3 is 14 residues. The V gene's germline CDR1 is SEHNR and CDR2 FQNEAQ (reference sequence). V lost 1 base and J 4 bases, leaving 10 bases between the germline ends. As DNA, the CDR3 is TGTGCCAGCAGCTTAGAGACAGGTTCCTATGGCTACACCTTC. It specifies CASSLETGSYGYTF.

The rearrangement joins TRBV11-2 to TRBJ1-1; no definite D call. With 6 bases removed from V and 1 base from J, the gap between germline ends came to 18 bases. The CDR3 is 16 residues long. Per the germline V gene, CDR1 is SGHAT and CDR2 is FQNNGV. The CDR3: CASSLAVLRTNTEAFF. As DNA, the CDR3 is TGTGCCAGCAGTCTAGCCGTTCTCAGAACGAACACTGAAGCTTTCTTT.

This clone was counted between two and nine times. This chain links TRBV4-2 with TRBJ2-2, with 7 bases fitting TRBD2. The V gene's germline CDR1 is LGHNA and CDR2 YNFKEQ. Trimming removed 0 bases from V and 5 bases from J; junction bases left unmatched: 6. The CDR3 consists of 16 residues. The CDR3 nucleotides are TGTGCCAGCAGCCAAGATGAGGGTAGCGGGACCGGGGAGCTGTTTTTT. It yields the protein CASSQDEGSGTGELFF.

The CDR3 loop is CAISPSGEVDIQYF. In nucleotides, the CDR3 is TGTGCCATCAGCCCCTCGGGGGAGGTGGACATTCAGTACTTC. This chain uses TRBV10-3 with TRBJ2-4, with a possible D match to TRBD2 (6 bases). This CDR3 region has 14 residues. The germline V gene has CDR1 ENHRY and CDR2 SYGVKD. Trimming cost V 6 bases and J 8 bases, with 17 bases left between them.

CDR3 sequence (DNA): TGTGCCAGCAGTGCATTACAGGGGTATCAGCCCCAGCATTTT. This codes for CASSALQGYQPQHF. The V and J genes are TRBV2 and TRBJ1-5; 7 bases are a match to TRBD1. CDR3 length: 14 amino acids. The J segment lost 5 bases and the V segment lost 4 bases, leaving 5 bases of the junction unmatched. The germline CDR1 and CDR2 sequences are SNHLY and FYNNEI.

This clone was seen more than once but under ten times. The rearrangement joins TRBV7-2 to TRBJ1-3; no clear D gene. CDR1 and CDR2 from the germline V gene are SGHTA and FQGNSA. Trimming cost V 5 bases and J 3 bases, with 20 bases left between them. The CDR3 runs 17 residues. The CDR3 nucleotides read TGTGCCAGCAGCAGCCGAACGTTAGGGAGTTATGGAAACACCATATATTTT. It encodes CASSSRTLGSYGNTIYF.

This sequence joins TRBV24-1 and TRBJ1-3, with TRBD1 as a possible D gene (5 bases). This CDR3 is 13 amino acids long. V lost 9 bases to trimming and J lost 3 bases, with 11 bases between them. Germline V gives CDR1 KGHDR, CDR2 SFDVKD. CDR3 in amino acids: CATQDRVGNTIYF. Written as DNA, the CDR3 is TGTGCCACCCAAGACAGAGTTGGAAACACCATATATTTT.

This clone appeared a few times. The chain is built from TRBV5-1 and TRBJ2-5; tentatively, D is TRBD2 (5 bases). Trimming removed 4 bases at V and 5 bases at J, with 6 bases between. This CDR3 is 11 amino acids long. The V gene's germline CDR1 is SGHRS and CDR2 YFSETQ. The chain's CDR3 is CASSPGETQYF. CDR3 sequence (DNA): TGCGCCAGCAGCCCGGGGGAGACCCAGTACTTC.

This clone was recorded a few times. The chain carries TRBV6-5 and TRBJ1-3; D is unclear. The CDR3 has 15 residues. Trimming removed 5 bases at V and 0 bases at J, with 11 bases between. The germline gives CDR1 MNHEY, CDR2 SVGAGI. The CDR3 spells CASSREKSSGNTIYF. CDR3 bases: TGTGCCAGCAGTAGGGAGAAGAGCTCTGGAAACACCATATATTTT.

The rearrangement links TRBV9 to TRBJ2-1, with D unresolved. Per germline, CDR1 SGDLS and CDR2 YYNGEE. V shed 0 bases and J shed 3 bases, with 10 bases lying between them. The CDR3 runs 15 residues. The CDR3 DNA follows: TGTGCCAGCAGCGTAGTCAACAGTTTCTACAATGAGCAGTTCTTC. It specifies CASSVVNSFYNEQFF.

The chain carries TRBV5-4 and TRBJ2-5; no reliable D call. Germline V gene data show CDR1 as SGHNT and CDR2 as YYREEE (reference sequence). The CDR3 length is 14 residues. V was shortened by 0 bases and J by 2 bases, with 8 bases between the two germline ends. The CDR3 sequence is CASSLDGFQETQYF. The CDR3 DNA follows: TGTGCCAGCAGCTTGGACGGTTTTCAAGAGACCCAGTACTTC.

The chain uses TRBV5-1 and TRBJ2-7, with D maybe TRBD2 (6 bases). V lost 2 bases and J lost 2, with 11 bases in between. This CDR3 contains 14 residues. Germline V lookup: CDR1 SGHRS, CDR2 YFSETQ. The CDR3 nucleotides read TGCGCCAGCAGCTTTTTAGGCGGGACCTACGAGCAGTACTTC. Translation gives CASSFLGGTYEQYF.

The V and J genes are TRBV20-1 and TRBJ2-2; 8 bases map to TRBD2. CDR3 length: 12 amino acids. Germline V lookup: CDR1 DFQATT, CDR2 SNEGSKA (reference sequence). With 3 bases clipped from V and 8 bases from J, the junction kept 2 bases outside the gene matches. For the CDR3, the DNA is TGCAGTGCTAGTCGACTAGCGGGGGAGCTGTTTTTT. Residues: CSASRLAGELFF.

This clone was recorded only once. The V gene is TRBV28, the J gene TRBJ2-7; TRBD2 might be the D (6 bases). CDR1 is MDHEN, CDR2 SYDVKM, per germline. The ends were cut back, 5 bases at V and 13 bases at J, with 18 bases in the middle. This CDR3 region has 12 residues. The CDR3, as DNA: TGTGCCAGCAGTACCCTTATCGGGGGTCTTTACTTC. Encoded protein: CASSTLIGGLYF.

This clone was seen a single time. This sequence joins TRBV28 and TRBJ1-2; D is uncertain. The CDR3 totals 13 residues. V lost 7 bases and J 2 bases, leaving 11 bases between the germline ends. Germline CDR1 reads MDHEN; CDR2 reads SYDVKM. The CDR3 DNA sequence: TGTGCCAGCACCATTTCCCCCAACTATGGCTACACCTTC. Amino acids: CASTISPNYGYTF.

The V call is TRBV7-6, the J call TRBJ2-2; D uncertain. The CDR3 loop spans 16 amino acids. Germline-derived CDR1 and CDR2 are SGHVS and FNYEAQ. V was pared by 1 base and J by 3 bases, with 12 bases between. The CDR3 DNA is TGTGCCAGCAGCTTAGGTGGCAGGCGTCACACCGGGGAGCTGTTTTTT. This codes for CASSLGGRRHTGELFF.

The V gene is TRBV10-3, the J gene TRBJ2-2, with 9 bases lining up with TRBD1. The CDR3 totals 16 residues. Germline assignment: CDR1 ENHRY and CDR2 SYGVKD. With V trimmed by 0 bases and J by 6 bases, 5 bases remained unmatched. DNA of the CDR3: TGTGCCATCAGTGAGTCGGGGAGACAGGGGGCCGGGGAGCTGTTTTTT. It yields the protein CAISESGRQGAGELFF.

CDR3 coding DNA: TGTGCCAGCAGTTCCCCGGACAGGGGGCTTTCTCAGCCCCAGCATTTT. Translated, it gives CASSSPDRGLSQPQHF. This rearrangement joins TRBV28 to TRBJ1-5; 11 positions agree with TRBD1. The CDR3 consists of 16 residues. Germline CDR1 is MDHEN and CDR2 is SYDVKM. V shed 4 bases and J 6 bases; nucleotides not matched to a gene: 8.

V gene TRBV6-1 combines with J gene TRBJ1-1, with 9 positions matching TRBD1. CDR1 MNHNS and CDR2 SASEGT come from the germline V gene. The CDR3 length is 16 residues. V lost 4 bases to trimming and J lost 4 bases; unmatched junction nucleotides: 10. CDR3 loop: CASSAGDRGWATEAFF. The CDR3, as DNA: TGTGCCAGCAGTGCGGGTGACAGGGGGTGGGCCACTGAAGCTTTCTTT.

This chain connects TRBV2 to TRBJ1-1; TRBD1 aligns across 7 bases. Trimming cost V 6 bases and J 8 bases; bases outside gene matches: 12. The CDR3 extends over 14 amino acids. CDR1 is SNHLY, CDR2 FYNNEI, per germline. CDR3 in DNA: TGTGCCAGCAGATTTTACACAGGGGATCCCGAAGCTTTCTTT. Translating it yields CASRFYTGDPEAFF.

The chain couples TRBV12-5 to TRBJ2-7, with D possibly matching TRBD1 (6 bases). Germline lookup yields CDR1 LGHNT and CDR2 FRNRAP. Trimming left V 2 bases short and J 1 base short, with 12 bases between. CDR3 length equals 15 residues. The DNA for the CDR3 is TGTGCTAGTGGTTTGCAACAGGGCGGATCCTACGAGCAGTACTTC. As protein: CASGLQQGGSYEQYF.

This clone was detected a few times. This chain links TRBV2 with TRBJ1-2; a possible D gene is TRBD1 (6 bases). The CDR3 has 16 amino acids. The V end was cut by 6 bases, the J end by 4 bases, with 21 bases between. Per the germline V gene, CDR1 is SNHLY and CDR2 is FYNNEI. Written as DNA, the CDR3 is TGTGCCAGCAGGGACATGGGACAACGCTCGGTCTATGGCTACACCTTC. Translation gives CASRDMGQRSVYGYTF.

The chain couples TRBV29-1 to TRBJ1-1; 10 bases match TRBD1. The CDR3 covers 12 residues. Germline V gene lookup returns CDR1 SQVTM and CDR2 ANQGSEA. V lost 7 bases, J lost 5 bases, and 4 bases stayed unmatched. In DNA form, the CDR3 reads TGCAGCGCGGGACAGGGGTGGACTGAAGCTTTCTTT. This translates into CSAGQGWTEAFF.